In its sample, the clone carrying this TCR beta chain was seen a few times. The data originate from a study of T cells in Graves' hyperthyroidism and ophthalmopathy. The source material, RNA transcripts, was used to amplify TCR beta CDR3 regions. The HTBI primer set drove a first-round RT-PCR of the TCR CDR3. One entry per CDR3 protein results from TCRdb running MiXCR on the multiplex PCR reads. The sample lists fewer than 450,000 distinct CDR3 sequences; about a sixth were seen once. CDR1 is LNHNV, CDR2 YYDKDF, per germline (reference sequence). Trimming pared 1 base from V and 9 bases from J, leaving 7 bases between. CDR3 size: 13 residues.

The sample consisted of blood. The rearrangement uses TRBV15 and TRBJ1-6, with D unresolved. This TCR was recovered from a woman aged 30 to 39 with Graves' hyperthyroidism that later progressed to Graves' ophthalmopathy. CDR3 nucleotide sequence: TGTGCCACCAGCAGAGCGGGCCGTTCACCCCTCCACTTT. It yields the protein CATSRAGRSPLHF.